The rows below give T cell receptor beta chains drawn from one sample of a study of post-analysis software for immune sequencing data. Via MiXCR, TCRdb re-called the PCR reads, giving one row per CDR3 protein. The sample has hundreds of thousands of distinct CDR3 sequences; around 64% are singletons. Sample: blood. The origin of the receptors is a girl aged 2 to 9 with multiple sclerosis. Both conserved end residues are part of each CDR3. A D gene is named only where the DNA matches it firmly. Part of the rows lack a size; the others show once, few, many or a class for expanded clones.

CDR3,DNA,J,D,V,size
CASSSSPQETQYF,TGTGCCAGCAGCTCTTCCCCACAGGAGACCCAGTACTTC,TRBJ2-5,.,TRBV11-2,.
CSVVRGVPYNEQFF,TGCAGCGTTGTACGGGGAGTTCCCTACAATGAGCAGTTCTTC,TRBJ2-1,.,TRBV29-1,few
CASSLSRGRTEAFF,TGTGCCAGCAGTTTGTCGAGGGGGCGGACTGAAGCTTTCTTT,TRBJ1-1,TRBD1,TRBV12-3/TRBV12-4,.
CSARESAGERPYEQYF,TGCAGTGCTAGAGAATCGGCGGGGGAGAGACCCTACGAGCAGTACTTC,TRBJ2-7,TRBD2,TRBV20-1,.
CSAFSANYGYTF,TGCAGTGCCTTCAGTGCTAACTATGGCTACACCTTC,TRBJ1-2,.,TRBV20-1,.
CASSLPRPYNEQFF,TGTGCCAGCAGCTTACCCAGGCCCTACAATGAGCAGTTCTTC,TRBJ2-1,.,TRBV7-9,.
CSAPDRAADTQYF,TGCAGTGCCCCGGACAGGGCGGCAGATACGCAGTATTTT,TRBJ2-3,TRBD1,TRBV20-1,.
CASSWDSTEAFF,TGTGCCAGCAGCTGGGACAGCACTGAAGCTTTCTTT,TRBJ1-1,TRBD1,TRBV7-9,few
CASDLQGGSYEQYF,TGTGCCAGCGACTTACAGGGGGGATCCTACGAGCAGTACTTC,TRBJ2-7,TRBD1,TRBV7-9,.
CSAAPTGANYGYTF,TGCAGTGCCGCGCCGACAGGGGCTAACTATGGCTACACCTTC,TRBJ1-2,TRBD1,TRBV20-1,.
CASSSQGALYQETQYF,TGTGCCAGCAGTTCACAGGGGGCTCTGTACCAAGAGACCCAGTACTTC,TRBJ2-5,TRBD1,TRBV12-3/TRBV12-4,.
CSVDQDGYTF,TGCAGCGTTGATCAGGATGGCTACACCTTC,TRBJ1-2,.,TRBV29-1,few
CASSLYRAGTNQPQHF,TGTGCCAGCAGCTTATATCGCGCAGGAACCAATCAGCCCCAGCATTTT,TRBJ1-5,.,TRBV7-9,.
CAISEYGLSAKNIQYF,TGTGCCATCAGTGAGTACGGACTTTCAGCCAAAAACATTCAGTACTTC,TRBJ2-4,.,TRBV10-3,few
CASALAGGPPNHEQYF,TGTGCCAGCGCCCTAGCGGGAGGGCCGCCGAATCACGAGCAGTACTTC,TRBJ2-7,TRBD2,TRBV2,once
CASTFAQGARTEAFF,TGTGCCAGCACCTTCGCGCAGGGGGCGAGAACTGAAGCTTTCTTT,TRBJ1-1,TRBD1,TRBV12-3/TRBV12-4,once
CASSQYSGSTDTQYF,TGTGCCAGCAGCCAATATAGCGGGAGTACAGATACGCAGTATTTT,TRBJ2-3,TRBD2,TRBV3-1,.
CSTIAGGRYEQYF,TGCAGCACCATAGCGGGAGGGCGCTACGAGCAGTACTTC,TRBJ2-7,TRBD2,TRBV29-1,few
CASSDDTFARGTNYGYTF,TGTGCCAGCAGCGACGATACTTTCGCCAGGGGCACTAACTATGGCTACACCTTC,TRBJ1-2,.,TRBV2,few
CSVLRDKISYEQYF,TGCAGCGTACTCCGGGACAAAATTTCCTACGAGCAGTACTTC,TRBJ2-7,.,TRBV29-1,.
CASSLAGDETDEQYF,TGTGCCAGCAGCTTAGCAGGGGATGAAACCGACGAGCAGTACTTC,TRBJ2-7,.,TRBV7-3,few
CASSLNLYEQFF,TGTGCCAGCAGCTTAAATTTATATGAGCAGTTCTTC,TRBJ2-1,.,TRBV7-9,few
CSARGWDLTDTRYF,TGCAGTGCTAGAGGGTGGGACCTCACAGATACGCGGTATTTT,TRBJ2-3,.,TRBV20-1,few
CASSLSRGIGTQYF,TGTGCCAGCAGTTTAAGTCGGGGGATAGGGACCCAGTACTTC,TRBJ2-5,.,TRBV12-3/TRBV12-4,.
CASSLGQEGNQPQHF,TGTGCCAGCAGCCTCGGCCAGGAGGGCAATCAGCCCCAGCATTTT,TRBJ1-5,.,TRBV5-5,.
CASSLDRAVDNYEQYF,TGTGCCAGCAGCTTAGATAGGGCAGTCGACAATTACGAGCAGTACTTC,TRBJ2-7,.,TRBV11-2,once
CASSDLVPAGSDQETQYF,TGTGCCAGCAGCGATCTAGTCCCGGCGGGGAGTGATCAAGAGACCCAGTACTTC,TRBJ2-5,.,TRBV11-3,few
CAGDLEGDTQYF,TGTGCCGGGGACCTTGAAGGGGATACGCAGTATTTT,TRBJ2-3,.,TRBV7-9,.
CASSFLPGLASNEQYF,TGTGCCAGCAGTTTCCTCCCGGGACTAGCGAGCAACGAGCAGTACTTC,TRBJ2-7,TRBD2,TRBV27,.
CASSLFPEDGYTF,TGTGCCAGCAGCTTGTTCCCGGAGGATGGCTACACCTTC,TRBJ1-2,.,TRBV5-6,.
CASSLRPGLVGKETQYF,TGTGCCAGCAGCTTACGGCCGGGACTAGTGGGAAAAGAGACCCAGTACTTC,TRBJ2-5,TRBD2,TRBV7-2,.
CATSREGTAIYNEQFF,TGTGCCACCAGCAGAGAAGGGACAGCCATATACAATGAGCAGTTCTTC,TRBJ2-1,TRBD1,TRBV15,.
CASRPRELPHNSPLHF,TGTGCCAGCAGGCCCCGGGAATTACCCCATAATTCACCCCTCCACTTT,TRBJ1-6,.,TRBV6-5,.
CASSDRTFPYEQYF,TGCGCCAGCAGCGATAGGACTTTTCCCTACGAGCAGTACTTC,TRBJ2-7,.,TRBV5-1,.
CASSWDLSYEQYF,TGCGCCAGCAGCTGGGACCTCTCCTACGAGCAGTACTTC,TRBJ2-7,.,TRBV5-1,.
CASSYSKGEYEQYF,TGTGCCAGCAGTTACTCGAAAGGGGAATACGAGCAGTACTTC,TRBJ2-7,.,TRBV6-5,.
CASRDAKGQQYF,TGTGCCAGCAGGGACGCGAAAGGTCAGCAGTACTTC,TRBJ2-7,.,TRBV2,once
CATSRDKEETQYF,TGTGCCACCAGCAGAGACAAGGAAGAGACCCAGTACTTC,TRBJ2-5,.,TRBV15,.
CSARDPSAGNTEVFF,TGCAGTGCTAGAGATCCATCAGCTGGGAACACTGAAGTTTTCTTT,TRBJ1-1,.,TRBV20-1,.
CSVEMTANTEAFF,TGCAGCGTTGAAATGACAGCGAACACTGAAGCTTTCTTT,TRBJ1-1,.,TRBV29-1,.
CASSEGWVLAEQFF,TGTGCCAGCAGTGAAGGGTGGGTACTCGCTGAGCAGTTCTTC,TRBJ2-1,.,TRBV6-1,.
CSALGVYNEQFF,TGCAGTGCTCTCGGGGTCTACAATGAGCAGTTCTTC,TRBJ2-1,.,TRBV20-1,few
CASSPDRVAFF,TGTGCCAGCAGCCCGGACAGGGTGGCTTTCTTT,TRBJ1-1,TRBD1,TRBV6-6,.
CASSVDGGHTYNEQFF,TGTGCCAGCAGCGTAGACGGGGGCCACACGTACAATGAGCAGTTCTTC,TRBJ2-1,.,TRBV9,.
CASSRNIGIETQYF,TGTGCCAGCAGCCGCAACATCGGCATAGAGACCCAGTACTTC,TRBJ2-5,.,TRBV6-2/TRBV6-3,.
CATAVDLNTGELFF,TGTGCCACGGCAGTGGATTTGAACACCGGGGAGCTGTTTTTT,TRBJ2-2,.,TRBV15,.
CSVQIGGMVADTQYF,TGCAGCGTTCAAATAGGAGGGATGGTCGCAGATACGCAGTATTTT,TRBJ2-3,.,TRBV29-1,few
CASSLSDSNYGYTF,TGTGCCAGCAGCTTATCGGACAGTAACTATGGCTACACCTTC,TRBJ1-2,.,TRBV5-6,few
CASSFPSYEQYF,TGTGCCAGCAGTTTTCCCTCCTACGAGCAGTACTTC,TRBJ2-7,.,TRBV6-2/TRBV6-3,few
CASNLGTGVADTQYF,TGTGCCAGCAACTTAGGGACAGGGGTCGCAGATACGCAGTATTTT,TRBJ2-3,TRBD1,TRBV7-2,few
CASSQEPFSISQGKDTQYF,TGCGCCAGCAGCCAAGAACCTTTTTCCATTAGTCAGGGGAAGGATACGCAGTATTTT,TRBJ2-3,.,TRBV4-1,few
CASSYGNRFQETQYF,TGTGCCAGCAGTTACGGAAACAGATTCCAAGAGACCCAGTACTTC,TRBJ2-5,.,TRBV6-2/TRBV6-3,.
CASSEAGGLGGNQPQHF,TGTGCCAGCAGTGAAGCAGGGGGCCTGGGGGGCAATCAGCCCCAGCATTTT,TRBJ1-5,TRBD1,TRBV6-1,.
CASSLGPQGTQYF,TGTGCCAGCAGCTTAGGTCCCCAAGGGACCCAGTACTTC,TRBJ2-5,.,TRBV7-2,.
CASSPSQGEETQYF,TGTGCCAGCAGCCCGAGCCAGGGAGAAGAGACCCAGTACTTC,TRBJ2-5,.,TRBV7-9,.